This T cell receptor (beta chain) was captured by sequencing in a study of blood T cell repertoires in COVID-19. Background on the study: In each case, the material was cDNA or gDNA derived from T cells, B-cell-depleted T cells, or PBMCs.

This clone has just one count. Produced via immunoSEQ multiplex PCR; TCRdb's table is partial and in-frame only. The sample lists about 260,000 clones, about 86% occurring once. This clonotype was sampled from a man aged 25-45 years with acute COVID-19. Sample: PBMCs or T cells enriched from blood (not recorded which).

CDR3 amino acids: CASRSGTSAYEQYV. The CDR3 nucleotides read TGTGCCAGCAGGTCCGGGACTAGCGCATACGAGCAGTACGTC. V is TRBV6-6 and J is TRBJ2-7; TRBD2 matches at 10 bases. With 6 bases clipped from V and 4 bases from J, the junction kept 6 bases outside the gene matches. The length of the CDR3 is 14 residues. Germline V gene lookup returns CDR1 MNHNY and CDR2 SVGAGI (reference sequence).